This TCR beta chain appears in the sequencing data of a study of blood T cells in healthy people across ages. Germline assignment: CDR1 MNHEY and CDR2 SVGAGI. V lost 6 bases to trimming and J lost 3 bases, with 8 bases between them. The CDR3 length is 12 residues. Primers used in a second PCR of roughly 6 to 12 cycles were a sample-barcoded 5' primer and a J-beta primer mix. TCRdb itself ran the 5' RACE reads through MiXCR, one entry per CDR3 protein. Of 350,000 to 450,000 distinct CDR3 sequences listed, roughly half are singletons. Each donor's blood draw was roughly 10 milliliters of peripheral blood. With regard to this clonotype: The antigen is unknown.

Points from the study as a whole: Roughly linear age-related decline in beta diversity appeared, significant by age approximately 41. Naive T cell percentage showed a strong correlation with the diversity of TCR beta.

Input material: blood. The chain joins TRBV6-5 to TRBJ1-1; D may be TRBD1 (5 bases). The TCR comes from a man aged 55-75 years in good health. CDR3 region: CASSTGHTEAFF. The CDR3 coding sequence is TGTGCCAGCAGCACAGGTCACACTGAAGCTTTCTTT.